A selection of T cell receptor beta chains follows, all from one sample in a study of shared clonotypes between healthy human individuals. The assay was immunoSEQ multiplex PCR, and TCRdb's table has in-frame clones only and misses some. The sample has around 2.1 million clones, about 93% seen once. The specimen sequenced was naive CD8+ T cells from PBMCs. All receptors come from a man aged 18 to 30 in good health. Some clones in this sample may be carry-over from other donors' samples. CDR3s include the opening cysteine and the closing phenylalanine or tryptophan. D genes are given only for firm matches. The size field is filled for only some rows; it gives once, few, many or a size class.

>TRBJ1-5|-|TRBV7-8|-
TGTGCCAGCAGCTTAGGGAGGCAGGGAAATCAGCCCCAGCATTTT
CASSLGRQGNQPQHF
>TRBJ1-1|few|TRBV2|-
TGTGCCAGCCTCGAACAGAACACTGAAGCTTTCTTT
CASLEQNTEAFF
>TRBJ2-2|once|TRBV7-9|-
TGTGCCAGCAGCCCTTCCCCGGGGCCCGGGGAGCTGTTTTTT
CASSPSPGPGELFF
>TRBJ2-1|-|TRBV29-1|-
TGCAGCGTTGAAGTCGGAAATGAGCAGTTCTTC
CSVEVGNEQFF
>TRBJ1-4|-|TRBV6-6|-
TGTGCCAGCAGCCCCCACACGGCAACTAATGAAAAACTGTTTTTT
CASSPHTATNEKLFF
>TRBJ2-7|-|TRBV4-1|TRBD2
TGCGCCAGCAGCCAAGCGGGCGGGAGTATTTACGAGCAGTACTTC
CASSQAGGSIYEQYF
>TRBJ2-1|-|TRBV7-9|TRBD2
TGTGCCAGCAGCTTAGTCTATGTAGCGGGAGTGGGTTACAATGAGCAGTTCTTC
CASSLVYVAGVGYNEQFF
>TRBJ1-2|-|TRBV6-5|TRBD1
TGTGCCAGCAGTGGACAGGGATGGGGATTATATGGCTACACCTTC
CASSGQGWGLYGYTF
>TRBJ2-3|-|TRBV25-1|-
TGTGCCAGCAGTGAATTTGGGGGCTTCACAGATACGCAGTATTTT
CASSEFGGFTDTQYF
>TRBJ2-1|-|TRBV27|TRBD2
TGTGCCACCCTTGTAAGCGGGAGGGCCTGGTACAATGAGCAGTTCTTC
CATLVSGRAWYNEQFF
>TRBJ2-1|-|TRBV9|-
TGTGCCAGCAGCGTATCAGGCCACAATGAGCAGTTCTTC
CASSVSGHNEQFF
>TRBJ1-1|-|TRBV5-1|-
TGCGCCAGCAGCTGGGGTAGGACGGAGGTGGGCACTGAAGCTTTCTTT
CASSWGRTEVGTEAFF
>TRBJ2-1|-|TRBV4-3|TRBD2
TGCGCCAGCAGCCACGACCGGGGGGCCTACAATGAGCAGTTCTTC
CASSHDRGAYNEQFF
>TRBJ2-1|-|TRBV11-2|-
TGTGCCAGCAGCTTAGACGCCCGCGGGATGGATGAGCAGTTCTTC
CASSLDARGMDEQFF
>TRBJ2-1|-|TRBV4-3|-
TGCGCCAGCAGCCAAGTCACTCCGGGACTCGGAGCCTACAATGAGCAGTTCTTC
CASSQVTPGLGAYNEQFF
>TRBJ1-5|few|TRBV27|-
TGTGCCAGCAGAGCGCTGACAGTGGGCAATCAGCCCCAGCATTTT
CASRALTVGNQPQHF
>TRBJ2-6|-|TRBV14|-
TGTGCCAGCAGCCCCCCGGCCAACGTCCTGACTTTC
CASSPPANVLTF
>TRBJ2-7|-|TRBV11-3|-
TGTGCCAGCAGTCCCCCGGACAGCTACGAGCAGTACTTC
CASSPPDSYEQYF
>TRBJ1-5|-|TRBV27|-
TGTGCCAGCAGTACGGACCGGGGGGCCCAGCATTTT
CASSTDRGAQHF
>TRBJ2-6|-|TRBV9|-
TGTGCCAGCAGCGTTTACAGGGCCCTCGGATCTGGGGCCAACGTCCTGACTTTC
CASSVYRALGSGANVLTF
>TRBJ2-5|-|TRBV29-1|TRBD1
TGCAGCGTTCCAGCCAGGGGGCGCGCAGAGACCCAGTACTTC
CSVPARGRAETQYF
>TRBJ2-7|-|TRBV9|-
TGTGCCAGCAGCGTTGGACAGATCGATTACGAGCAGTACTTC
CASSVGQIDYEQYF
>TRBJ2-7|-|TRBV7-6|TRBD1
TGTGCCAGCAGCTCAAGGAGGGACAGGGAGAGGTACGAGCAGTACTTC
CASSSRRDRERYEQYF
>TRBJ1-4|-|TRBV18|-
TGTGCCAGCTCAAAGGGGCGGGGAAATGAAAAACTGTTTTTT
CASSKGRGNEKLFF
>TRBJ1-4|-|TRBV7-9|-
TGTGCCAGCAGCTTATTCAGGGATGGGGAAAAACTGTTTTTT
CASSLFRDGEKLFF
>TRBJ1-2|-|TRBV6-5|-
TGTGCCAGCAGTTACCAGCAGGGGTATGGCTACACCTTC
CASSYQQGYGYTF
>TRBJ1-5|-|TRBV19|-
TGTGCCAGTAGTATAACGGATAGCAGCAATCAGCCCCAGCATTTT
CASSITDSSNQPQHF
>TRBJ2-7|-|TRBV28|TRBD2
TGTGCCACTGACACCGGGGGGTGGTCCTACGAGCAGTACTTC
CATDTGGWSYEQYF
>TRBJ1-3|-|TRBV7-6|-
TGTGCCAGCAGCACGGGGGGATTGGGAAACACCATATATTTT
CASSTGGLGNTIYF
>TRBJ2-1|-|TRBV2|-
TGTGCCAGCAGTGCGGTCCCTCCGGCGGACCGGGAGCAGTTCTTC
CASSAVPPADREQFF
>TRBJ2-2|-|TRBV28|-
TGTGCCAGCAGCGGACCGGGACAGAACACCGGGGAGCTGTTTTTT
CASSGPGQNTGELFF
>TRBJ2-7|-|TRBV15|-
TGTGCCACCAGCAGAGTGCGAACTTACGAGCAGTACTTC
CATSRVRTYEQYF
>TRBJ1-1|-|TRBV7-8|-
TGTGCCAGCAGCCTGGGTGGAGGTGAAGCTTTCTTT
CASSLGGGEAFF
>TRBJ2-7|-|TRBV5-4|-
TGTGCCAGCAGCTTCCGGGACGGAGCCTACGAGCAGTACTTC
CASSFRDGAYEQYF
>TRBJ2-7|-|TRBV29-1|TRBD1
TGCAGCGCCAGGACAGGGTTCCCCTACGAGCAGTACTTC
CSARTGFPYEQYF
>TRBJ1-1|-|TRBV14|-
TGTGCCAGCAGCCAAGAATCAGGTCTCACTGAAGCTTTCTTT
CASSQESGLTEAFF
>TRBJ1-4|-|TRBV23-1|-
TGCGCCAGCAGTCAATCCTCGGCTCCCGATTGCCGAAATGAAAAACTGTTTTTT
CASSQSSAPDCRNEKLFF
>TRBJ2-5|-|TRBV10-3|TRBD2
TGTGCCATCAGTGAGCCGGGACTAGCGGGAGTAGAGACCCAGTACTTC
CAISEPGLAGVETQYF
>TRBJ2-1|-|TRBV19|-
TGTGCCAGTAGTATAGCCCCCTACCTTTACAATGAGCAGTTCTTC
CASSIAPYLYNEQFF
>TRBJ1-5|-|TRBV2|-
TGTGCCAGCAGTGAAAGGGCAGGGCTTAATCAGCCCCAGCATTTT
CASSERAGLNQPQHF
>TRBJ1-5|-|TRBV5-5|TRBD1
TGTGCCAGCAGCTTATTACCTCAGGGGGCCGGCAATCAGCCCCAGCATTTT
CASSLLPQGAGNQPQHF
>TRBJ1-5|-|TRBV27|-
TGTGCCCCCGAGGAGGGCGCAGGTTCCAATCAGCCCCAGCATTTT
CAPEEGAGSNQPQHF
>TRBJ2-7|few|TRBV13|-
TGTGCCAGCACCCCGGTTGGGGACTTAAACTACGAGCAGTACTTC
CASTPVGDLNYEQYF
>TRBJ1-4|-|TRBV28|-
TGTGCCAGCAGTTTAGGGACTTCTCCTGGAAAACTGTTTTTT
CASSLGTSPGKLFF
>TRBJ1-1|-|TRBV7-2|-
TGTGCCAGCAGCTTACCGGGTTGGGGGGCTGAAGCTTTCTTT
CASSLPGWGAEAFF
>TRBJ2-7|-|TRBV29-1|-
TGCAGCGTTGAAGTCCTGTTAGCAAGGGCAGGCCACTACGAGCAGTACTTC
CSVEVLLARAGHYEQYF
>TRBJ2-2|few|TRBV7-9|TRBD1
TGTGCCAGCAGCTTAGCATTGAGACAGGGCGTCACCGGGGAGCTGTTTTTT
CASSLALRQGVTGELFF
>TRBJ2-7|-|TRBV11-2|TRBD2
TGTGCCAGCAGCTTAGAGCCTAGGGCGGGAGTCTACGAGCAGTACTTC
CASSLEPRAGVYEQYF
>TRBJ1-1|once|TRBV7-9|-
TGTGCCAGCAGCTTCTGGCAGGGAGCTAACACTGAAGCTTTCTTT
CASSFWQGANTEAFF
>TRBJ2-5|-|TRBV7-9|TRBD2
TGTGCCAGCAGCCTTCGGTTTGGTCTAGCGGGAGGAGAAACGGAGACCCAGTACTTC
CASSLRFGLAGGETETQYF